This T cell receptor beta chain appears in the sequencing data of a study of blood T cells in healthy people across ages. Using a J-beta primer mix together with a sample-barcoded 5' primer, a second PCR was run for roughly 6 to 12 cycles. TCRdb passed the 5' RACE reads through MiXCR, listing each CDR3 protein once. The data contain approximately 800,000 distinct CDR3 sequences, about three fifths of them singletons. The V gene lost 6 bases and the J gene lost 0 bases, with 16 bases spanning the gap. This CDR3 has 16 amino acids. Germline V lookup: CDR1 SGHTA, CDR2 FQGNSA. This sequence joins TRBV7-2 and TRBJ2-3; D might be TRBD1 or TRBD2, each matching 5 bases. The specimen sequenced was blood. The origin of this receptor is a man younger than 45 in good health. CDR3 coding DNA: TGTGCCAGCAGGAAACGAGGGGCTCTTAGCACAGATACGCAGTATTTT. This gives the protein CASRKRGALSTDTQYF. Looking up the rest from reference TRBV7-2 and TRBJ2-3 gives the full variable domain: GAGVSQSPSNKVTEKGKDVELRCDPISGHTALYWYRQSLGQGLEFLIYFQGNSAPDKSGLPSDRFSAERTGGSVSTLTIQRTQQEDSAVYLCASRKRGALSTDTQYFGPGTRLTVL.